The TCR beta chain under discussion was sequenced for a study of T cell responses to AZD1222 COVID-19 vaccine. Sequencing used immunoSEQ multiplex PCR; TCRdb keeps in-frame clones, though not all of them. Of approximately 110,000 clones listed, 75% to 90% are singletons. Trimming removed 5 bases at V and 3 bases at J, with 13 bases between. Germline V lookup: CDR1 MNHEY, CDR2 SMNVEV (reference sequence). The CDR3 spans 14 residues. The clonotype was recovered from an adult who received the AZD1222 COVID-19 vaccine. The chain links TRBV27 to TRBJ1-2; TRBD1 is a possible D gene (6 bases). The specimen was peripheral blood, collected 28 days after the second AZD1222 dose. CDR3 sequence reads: CASSPTGNHYGYTF. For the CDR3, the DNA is TGTGCCAGCAGTCCCACAGGGAATCACTATGGCTACACCTTC.